Listed below are T cell receptor beta chains from one sample, sequenced in a study of cytomegalovirus exposure and HLA in healthy donors. Profiled with immunoSEQ multiplex PCR; TCRdb holds only in-frame clones, not every one. The sample gives 180,000 or so clones, approximately 59% of which show up once; around 2.9% is in the top ten. Sequenced input: PBMCs. The receptors here all came from a middle-aged man in good health and CMV-seronegative. The CDR3 runs from the conserved cysteine through the conserved F or W. Fields, in order: clone size, J gene, V gene, D gene, CDR3 protein, CDR3 DNA. A D gene is named only where the DNA matches it firmly. Not all rows give a size; the values are once, few, many and, for expanded clones, a class.

>NA|TRBJ1-6|TRBV7-2|NA
CASSLERGLARNSPLHF
TGTGCCAGCAGCTTAGAAAGGGGACTAGCCCGTAATTCACCCCTCCACTTT
>NA|TRBJ2-1|TRBV5-4|NA
CASSLVGGEQFF
TGTGCCAGCAGCTTGGTTGGCGGTGAGCAGTTCTTC
>NA|TRBJ2-1|TRBV19|TRBD2
CASSILLAGGRDEQFF
TGTGCCAGTAGTATCCTACTAGCGGGAGGGCGCGATGAGCAGTTCTTC
>few|TRBJ2-1|TRBV14|NA
CASSQDTGSYNEQFF
TGTGCCAGCAGCCAAGATACCGGGTCCTACAATGAGCAGTTCTTC
>NA|TRBJ2-1|TRBV6-5|NA
CASSYQQGSSYNEQFF
TGTGCCAGCAGTTACCAACAGGGAAGCTCCTACAATGAGCAGTTCTTC
>NA|TRBJ2-1|TRBV2|TRBD2
CASSEIEVGLAGGNEQFF
TGTGCCAGCAGTGAGATCGAGGTCGGACTAGCGGGAGGTAATGAGCAGTTCTTC
>once|TRBJ2-5|TRBV6-6|NA
CASRSGIQEAQYF
TGTGCCAGCAGGTCCGGGATACAAGAGGCCCAGTACTTC
>NA|TRBJ1-2|TRBV7-8|TRBD1
CASSSRTGATNYGYTF
TGTGCCAGCAGCTCCCGGACAGGGGCGACGAACTATGGCTACACCTTC
>NA|TRBJ2-7|TRBV2|TRBD1
CASSDPPTGVDEQYF
TGTGCCAGCAGTGACCCTCCGACAGGGGTTGACGAGCAGTACTTC
>few|TRBJ1-2|TRBV29-1|NA
CSVEDFSSGVGGGYTF
TGCAGCGTTGAAGATTTTTCGTCGGGGGTAGGAGGTGGCTACACCTTC
>NA|TRBJ1-2|TRBV6-1|TRBD1
CASSDLGQGVYGYTF
TGTGCCAGCAGTGATCTCGGACAGGGGGTCTATGGCTACACCTTC
>once|TRBJ2-3|TRBV18|NA
CASSPNRASTDTQYF
TGTGCCAGCTCCCCAAACAGGGCTAGCACAGATACGCAGTATTTT
>NA|TRBJ1-1|TRBV19|NA
CASSITAEAFF
TGTGCCAGTAGTATCACGGCTGAAGCTTTCTTT
>NA|TRBJ1-5|TRBV5-8|TRBD1
CASSLVFGTGRQPQHF
TGTGCCAGCAGTCTTGTTTTCGGGACAGGGCGTCAGCCCCAGCATTTT
>NA|TRBJ1-5|TRBV28|TRBD1
CASSPGTGNQPQHF
TGTGCCAGCAGTCCCGGGACAGGCAATCAGCCCCAGCATTTT
>NA|TRBJ1-1|TRBV11-2|NA
CASSPLGTEAFF
TGTGCCAGCAGCCCCCTAGGCACTGAAGCTTTCTTT
>few|TRBJ2-2|TRBV5-6|TRBD1
CASSLDRGRGELFF
TGTGCCAGCAGCTTGGACAGGGGGCGGGGGGAGCTGTTTTTT
>few|TRBJ2-7|TRBV7-2|TRBD1
CASSLVSGGTYEQYF
TGTGCCAGCAGCTTAGTTTCAGGGGGCACCTACGAGCAGTACTTC
>NA|TRBJ2-3|TRBV27|NA
CASSFGLNTDTQYF
TGTGCCAGCAGTTTTGGACTGAACACAGATACGCAGTATTTT
>few|TRBJ2-2|TRBV5-1|TRBD2
CASSLEAGVSTGELFF
TGCGCCAGCAGCTTGGAAGCGGGGGTGAGCACCGGGGAGCTGTTTTTT
>NA|TRBJ2-5|TRBV28|TRBD2
CASSGLAGDQETQYF
TGTGCCAGCAGTGGACTAGCGGGGGACCAAGAGACCCAGTACTTC
>few|TRBJ2-2|TRBV14|NA
CASSPRLGQSNTGELFF
TGTGCCAGCAGCCCCCGACTAGGGCAGTCGAACACCGGGGAGCTGTTTTTT
>NA|TRBJ2-3|TRBV19|TRBD2
CASSIGLAGTSTDTQYF
TGTGCCAGTAGTATAGGACTAGCGGGGACAAGCACAGATACGCAGTATTTT
>NA|TRBJ2-7|TRBV6-6|NA
CASSYGARRYEQYF
TGTGCCAGCAGTTACGGTGCACGGCGGTACGAGCAGTACTTC
>few|TRBJ1-1|TRBV19|TRBD1
CASSVTGVNTEAFF
TGTGCCAGTAGTGTGACAGGGGTTAACACTGAAGCTTTCTTT
>NA|TRBJ1-3|TRBV7-9|NA
CASREDSGSGNTIYF
TGTGCCAGCAGGGAAGACAGTGGCTCTGGAAACACCATATATTTT
>once|TRBJ2-3|TRBV4-1|TRBD2
CASSTSSGGARADTQYF
TGCGCCAGCAGTACTTCTAGCGGGGGGGCCCGGGCAGATACGCAGTATTTT
>NA|TRBJ2-3|TRBV30|TRBD2
CAWSVRPSGRSDTQYF
TGTGCCTGGAGTGTACGGCCTAGCGGTAGGTCAGATACGCAGTATTTT
>NA|TRBJ1-5|TRBV30|NA
CACVTDQGSNQPQHF
TGTGCCTGTGTGACCGACCAGGGAAGCAATCAGCCCCAGCATTTT
>NA|TRBJ1-1|TRBV6-6|TRBD1
CASRGTGNTEAFF
TGTGCCAGCAGGGGGACAGGGAACACTGAAGCTTTCTTT
>NA|TRBJ2-3|TRBV18|NA
CASSLERDTQYF
TGTGCCAGCTCCCTTGAGAGGGATACGCAGTATTTT
>once|TRBJ2-3|TRBV6-1|NA
CASSEAIQWPQYF
TGTGCCAGCAGTGAAGCGATCCAGTGGCCGCAGTATTTT
>NA|TRBJ2-3|TRBV29-1|NA
CSVDWGGTDTQYF
TGCAGCGTTGATTGGGGGGGCACAGATACGCAGTATTTT
>NA|TRBJ2-5|TRBV5-6|TRBD2
CASSLRGDFQETQYF
TGTGCCAGCAGCTTGCGGGGGGATTTCCAAGAGACCCAGTACTTC
>NA|TRBJ2-5|TRBV7-7|NA
CASSLGLGGEQYF
TGTGCCAGCAGCCTCGGACTTGGTGGTGAGCAGTACTTC
>NA|TRBJ2-7|TRBV30|NA
CAWEPSWRRLEQYF
TGTGCCTGGGAACCCAGCTGGAGGAGGCTCGAGCAGTACTTC
>NA|TRBJ2-2|TRBV5-1|NA
CASSLGLNTGELFF
TGCGCCAGCAGCTTGGGACTCAACACCGGGGAGCTGTTTTTT
>NA|TRBJ2-3|TRBV5-1|TRBD1
CASSLKGDRGTDTQYF
TGCGCCAGCAGTTTAAAAGGGGACAGGGGGACAGATACGCAGTATTTT
>NA|TRBJ2-7|TRBV13|TRBD2
CASSSLEAGTSGVEYEQYF
TGTGCCAGCAGCTCCCTTGAAGCCGGGACTAGCGGGGTAGAATACGAGCAGTACTTC
>NA|TRBJ2-5|TRBV7-2|NA
CASSLGGGGKETQYF
TGTGCCAGCAGCTTAGGGGGTGGAGGGAAAGAGACCCAGTACTTC
>NA|TRBJ2-6|TRBV7-9|TRBD1
CASSPDRVSSGANVLTF
TGTGCCAGCAGCCCGGACAGGGTGAGCTCTGGGGCCAACGTCCTGACTTTC
>NA|TRBJ1-2|TRBV5-5|NA
CASSLARWEGLGGYTF
TGTGCCAGCAGCTTGGCGCGCTGGGAGGGATTGGGGGGCTACACCTTC